This T cell receptor (beta chain) comes out of a study of cytomegalovirus exposure and HLA in healthy donors. This PCR relied on a set of 60 Vbeta primers and 13 Jbeta primers. Generated by immunoSEQ multiplex PCR, the TCRdb table keeps only in-frame clones and is missing some. This table lists about 170,000 clones. CDR1 is LNHDA and CDR2 is SQIVND in the germline V gene (reference sequence). The CDR3 consists of 13 residues. Sequenced material: PBMCs. The chain employs TRBV19 and TRBJ2-5; 11 bases line up with TRBD2. The J call may be mistaken, given a closer DNA end match to TRBJ2-7. The sequence was collected from a woman in her sixties in good health and CMV-seronegative. Here the CDR3 DNA reads TGTGCCAGTAGGGAGACTAGCGGGACCGAGCAGTACTTC. This translates into CASRETSGTEQYF.